This T cell receptor beta chain stems from a study of graft-versus-host responses after intestinal transplantation (dated by TCRdb to about 2021). Broadly, across the study: Multivisceral, liver-intestinal, or isolated intestinal transplants were received by the recipients. All recipients received anti-thymocyte globulin induction followed by maintenance tacrolimus and steroids for approximately 3 years. Bulk TCR-beta CDR3 sequencing was used to track graft-versus-host and host-versus-graft alloreactive T cell clones in the graft, circulation and bone marrow after intestinal transplantation. To identify alloreactive clones, pre-transplant mixed lymphocyte reaction products were sequenced and compared with unstimulated pre-transplant donor and recipient T cells. Of the 20 to 30 intestinal transplant recipients enrolled in the cohort, one of whom was a retransplant, 3 patients without pretransplant specimens were excluded. Donor T cell macrochimerism was defined as a peak of at least 4% donor T cells among recipient peripheral blood mononuclear cells. Instead of going to the commercial service, samples from a few later patients were sequenced in-house on an Illumina MiSeq and processed with MiXCR.

The method behind the library was the immunoSEQ multiplex PCR assay. For most patients, genomic DNA was subjected to high-throughput TCR-beta CDR3 sequencing by Adaptive Biotechnologies. For the original study's pipeline: TCR sequencing data for roughly 17 patients were retrieved from Adaptive's ImmunoSEQ software; three other patients were processed with MiXCR and VDJtools. CDR3 nucleotide sequences shared between donor and recipient were removed because their origin could not be assigned. At least 2-fold expansion over unstimulated cells and a minimum CFSE-low frequency of 0.002% (template counts) or 0.001% (read counts) were required for clones to be classified as alloreactive. Clones detected in sequenced pre-transplant spleen, lymph node, or MLR CFSE-low populations of the donor or recipient were defined as mappable. Cumulative frequency of alloreactive clones was calculated as a percentage of all sequences weighted by copy number. Drawn from immuneACCESS, this table holds only the in-frame rearrangements with V and J called that TCRdb kept. Clones are partly lost; checked studies trace under half to an unresolved V gene and leave the rest unexplained. That table is the source of V, J and clone size, and D and trimming were worked out from the DNA. The sample table contains about 5,700 clones; only one count was recorded for roughly 65% of them. Of the sample, roughly 33% is held by the ten largest clones.

The research as a whole found: The relatively low number and heterogeneity of intestinal transplant patients limited the conclusions. Peak levels of circulating GvH clones were associated with declines in HvG clones early after transplant. High GvH to HvG T cell clonal ratios were observed in the allografts of patients with donor T cell macrochimerism. GvH clones were detected in recipient bone marrow, and some appeared earlier in ileal mucosa or blood, consistent with an intestinal mucosal origin.

This clone was recorded a few times. Its antigen target is currently unknown. No base quality values were provided; no much bigger clone lies one nucleotide off. At the junction V is shortened by 2 bases and J by 3 bases, with 2 bases in between. Reading the germline V gene (reference sequence) gives CDR1 DFQATT and CDR2 SNEGSKA. The CDR3 numbers 10 residues from cysteine through phenylalanine. Left in the record is the CDR3 DNA by itself, 30 bases read in frame from the first base. To isolate intraepithelial and lamina propria lymphocytes from graft specimens, dithiothreitol, EDTA incubations and collagenase D digestion were used. Serial intestinal graft biopsy specimens collected up to 600 days after transplant underwent bulk TCR-beta sequencing.

This specimen was ileum tissue, taken 306 days after intestinal transplant. The chain was built from TRBV20-1 and TRBJ2-7, with the D gene not confidently named. The origin of this receptor is a human patient who received an intestinal transplant, so some T cells may come from the graft donor. The nucleotide sequence is given as TGCAGTGCTAGAAGCTACGAGCAGTACTTC. Translated, it reads CSARSYEQYF.